The 13 T cell receptor beta chains in this list originate from one sample, sequenced in a study of blood T cell repertoires in COVID-19 (TCRdb year 2020). The method was the immunoSEQ multiplex PCR assay. TCRdb took this table from immuneACCESS and kept in-frame rearrangements with V and J called. Such tables lack part of the clones; where checked against another copy, unresolved V genes explain under half of the gap, and the rest is unexplained. Here the sample has 200,000 to 250,000 clones; roughly nine tenths occur a single time. Of the sample, approximately 3% is held by the ten largest clones. What was sequenced was PBMCs or T cells enriched from blood (not recorded which). The receptors stem from a woman in her forties or fifties in a cohort exposed to, infected with or recovered from COVID-19 (not recorded which).

This rearrangement joins TRBV4-2 to TRBJ2-1; TRBD1 matches at 8 bases. V lost 4 bases and J lost 8; bases outside the gene matches: 19. The germline V gene encodes CDR1 LGHNA and CDR2 YNFKEQ. CDR3 size: 18 residues. The CDR3 reads CASSPQGGWAILVYEQFF. CDR3 coding DNA: TGTGCCAGCAGCCCACAGGGGGGTTGGGCCATTCTCGTCTATGAGCAGTTCTTC.

The chain carries TRBV12-3 or TRBV12-4 and TRBJ1-1; 7 nucleotides line up with TRBD1. The CDR3 loop spans 13 amino acids. With 5 bases clipped from V and 5 bases from J, the junction kept 5 bases outside the gene matches. CDR3 nucleotides: TGTGCCAGCAGTCCAAACAGGGGAACTGAAGCTTTCTTT. It is translated as CASSPNRGTEAFF.

V is TRBV4-2 and J is TRBJ2-2, with 10 bases matching TRBD2. This CDR3 spans 18 amino acids. J gave up 4 bases and V 4 bases, and 12 bases lay outside the gene matches. Germline CDR1 LGHNA, CDR2 YNFKEQ. CDR3 protein: CASSPSGSGGPATGELFF. CDR3 sequence (DNA): TGTGCCAGCAGCCCCTCAGGTAGCGGGGGGCCAGCCACCGGGGAGCTGTTTTTT.

V and J are TRBV6-5 and TRBJ1-6, with 10 bases identical to TRBD1. Germline loops: CDR1 MNHEY, CDR2 SVGAGI. The J segment lost 10 bases and the V segment lost 4 bases, leaving 10 bases of the junction unmatched. This CDR3 region has 16 residues. CDR3 DNA: TGTGCCAGCAGTTTCCTGGGACAGGGGAGGGACTCACCCCTCCACTTT. Translated: CASSFLGQGRDSPLHF.

The rearrangement links TRBV7-9 to TRBJ2-3; 10 bases map to TRBD2. V shed 5 bases and J 2 bases; nucleotides not matched to a gene: 4. CDR1 SEHNR and CDR2 FQNEAQ come from the germline V gene (reference sequence). This CDR3 region has 15 residues. The CDR3 DNA reads TGTGCCAGCAGCCCAGGGACTAGCGACACAGATACGCAGTATTTT. Translating gives CASSPGTSDTDTQYF.

The V and J genes are TRBV21-1 and TRBJ1-3. TRBV21-1 counts as a pseudogene. This CDR3 has 15 residues. CDR3 sequence: CASSRTGDCGNTIYF. The CDR3 bases are TGTGCCAGCAGCCGGACGGGAGATTGTGGAAACACCATATATTTT.

This chain uses TRBV28 with TRBJ1-2; D not certain. Trimming removed 5 bases from V and 10 bases from J, with 14 bases in between. The CDR3 is made up of 12 amino acids. From germline, CDR1 is MDHEN and CDR2 SYDVKM. CDR3 coding DNA: TGTGCCAGCAGTCGGAGGGTTAGGGACTACACCTTC. It specifies CASSRRVRDYTF.

In the case of this clone: One end of the junction fails to match germline, which may point to a read error. The chain couples TRBV6-5 to TRBJ1-2, with 7 bases identical to TRBD1. The CDR3 runs 14 residues. Germline CDR1 reads MNHEY; CDR2 reads SVGAGI. CDR3 loop: CASNRGGRDRSFQF. CDR3 in DNA: TGTGCCAGCAACCGTGGAGGCCGGGACAGAAGTTTCCAATTC.

V usage is TRBV12-3 or TRBV12-4 and J usage is TRBJ1-4, with D perhaps TRBD1 (5 bases). Deletions cut 10 bases from V and 4 bases from J, with 13 bases between. This CDR3 contains 13 residues. In nucleotides, the CDR3 is TGTGCCACCAAAAGGGGAATTAATGAAAAACTGTTTTTT. Translation: CATKRGINEKLFF.

This chain uses TRBV6-5 with TRBJ1-1; D not resolved. The CDR3 has 13 residues. With 2 bases removed from V and 4 bases from J, the gap between germline ends came to 8 bases. The germline CDR1 and CDR2 sequences are MNHEY and SVGAGI. Here the CDR3 reads CASSYRSGTEAFF. CDR3 nucleotides: TGTGCCAGCAGTTACCGATCGGGCACTGAAGCTTTCTTT.

This clone was detected a few times. The rearrangement joins TRBV20-1 to TRBJ1-1; the D gene is possibly TRBD1 (6 bases). V was cut by 3 bases and J by 6 bases, with 14 bases left in between. Germline values: CDR1 DFQATT, CDR2 SNEGSKA (reference sequence). The CDR3 length is 13 residues. The DNA of the CDR3 is TGCAGTGCTAGTTGGCACAGGGCGTCTGAAGCTTTCTTT. Translated, it gives CSASWHRASEAFF.

The chain employs TRBV7-9 and TRBJ1-1, with a tentative D call TRBD1 (6 bases). The V end lost 3 bases, the J end lost 2 bases, and 10 bases lay between the germline ends. Germline values: CDR1 SEHNR, CDR2 FQNEAQ (reference sequence). This CDR3 has 14 residues. The CDR3 region has the DNA TGTGCCAGCAGCTTGATGGACAGCAACACTGAAGCTTTCTTT. Amino acids: CASSLMDSNTEAFF. Together with reference TRBV7-9 and TRBJ1-1, the CDR3 gives the full variable domain: DTGVSQNPRHKITKRGQNVTFRCDPISEHNRLYWYRQTLGQGPEFLTYFQNEAQLEKSRLLSDRFSAERPKGSFSTLEIQRTEQGDSAMYLCASSLMDSNTEAFFGQGTRLTVV.

This sequence joins TRBV19 and TRBJ1-6, with a weak D call TRBD1 (5 bases). The CDR3 totals 14 residues. The germline gives CDR1 LNHDA, CDR2 SQIVND (reference sequence). V was trimmed by 3 bases and J by 9 bases, leaving 12 bases between them. CDR3 residues: CASSMVRDSSPLHF. The DNA for the CDR3 is TGTGCCAGTAGTATGGTCAGGGATAGTTCACCCCTCCACTTT. The full variable domain, in which reference TRBV19 and TRBJ1-6 provide the parts outside the CDR3, is DGGITQSPKYLFRKEGQNVTLSCEQNLNHDAMYWYRQDPGQGLRLIYYSQIVNDFQKGDIAEGYSVSREKKESFPLTVTSAQKNPTAFYLCASSMVRDSSPLHFGNGTRLTVT.